This T cell receptor beta chain was recorded in a study of shared clonotypes between healthy human individuals. Study-level points and caveats: Investigators collected only blood, and repertoires in tissues likely differ.

Ten immunoSEQ deep assay plates were used to sequence unsorted PBMC DNA. Per the original data handling: ImmunoSEQ junction-only sequences lacked quality scores, so their filtering differed. Sequencing used immunoSEQ multiplex PCR; TCRdb keeps in-frame clones, though not all of them. V and J calls and clone size are copied from that table; D and trimming were computed from the DNA. The table records hundreds of thousands of clones, roughly four fifths of them present only once. Turning to this clone: What it binds is unknown.

Trimming removed 6 bases from V and 2 bases from J, with 19 bases in between. CDR1 SQVTM and CDR2 ANQGSEA come from the germline V gene. The CDR3 length is 15 residues. The V call is TRBV29-1, the J call TRBJ2-5; D perhaps matches TRBD2 (6 bases). This receptor was identified in a woman aged 40 to 55 in good health. Some clones in this sample may be carry-over from other donors' samples. The sequencing sample was made of PBMCs. The CDR3 protein is CSVVPGLLGQETQYF. CDR3 nucleotide sequence: TGCAGCGTCGTACCGGGACTTCTGGGGCAAGAGACCCAGTACTTC. Together with reference TRBV29-1 and TRBJ2-5, the CDR3 gives the full variable domain: SAVISQKPSRDICQRGTSLTIQCQVDSQVTMMFWYRQQPGQSLTLIATANQGSEATYESGFVIDKFPISRPNLTFSTLTVSNMSPEDSSIYLCSVVPGLLGQETQYFGPGTRLLVL.